The 5 T cell receptor beta chains below all came from one sample that was sequenced in a study of blood T cell repertoires in COVID-19 (dated by TCRdb to the early 2020s). Library construction relied on the immunoSEQ multiplex PCR assay. TCRdb retrieved this table from immuneACCESS and kept in-frame rearrangements only. Not all clones are present; in checked studies, unresolved V genes account for under half, and no reason is known for the remainder. Across this sample there are more than 350,000 clones, with more than 80% seen only once. Approximately 3% of the sample belongs to the ten largest clones. The material sequenced was peripheral blood. All receptors come from a woman aged 25 to 45 with COVID-19, enrolled during active disease.

The chain couples TRBV24-1 to TRBJ2-3, with TRBD2 matching over 12 bases. V shed 4 bases, J shed 4 bases, and the junction held 8 bases outside the gene matches. The germline gives CDR1 KGHDR, CDR2 SFDVKD. The CDR3 consists of 17 residues. CDR3 sequence (DNA): TGTGCCACCAGTGACCCCTCTAGCGGGGGGGCGGCAGATACGCAGTATTTT. As protein: CATSDPSSGGAADTQYF.

The V gene is TRBV28, the J gene TRBJ1-1, with TRBD1 as a possible D gene (6 bases). The CDR3 runs 16 residues. V lost 3 bases to trimming and J lost 9 bases, with 23 bases between them. The germline gives CDR1 MDHEN, CDR2 SYDVKM. The CDR3 loop reads CASSLGTGTILGKAFF. In DNA, the CDR3 is TGTGCCAGCAGTTTGGGGACCGGGACAATTTTAGGGAAAGCTTTCTTT.

V gene TRBV9 combines with J gene TRBJ2-7, with 13 bases fitting TRBD2. The V gene end was trimmed by 4 bases and the J gene end by 4 bases; junction bases not matched to a gene: 5. The CDR3 is 15 residues long. CDR1 SGDLS and CDR2 YYNGEE come from the germline V gene. CDR3 DNA: TGTGCCAGCAGCCAGGGACTAGCGGGGCAATACGAGCAGTACTTC. This codes for CASSQGLAGQYEQYF.

This chain connects TRBV19 to TRBJ2-7; 8 bases are a match to TRBD1. Germline assignment: CDR1 LNHDA and CDR2 SQIVND (reference sequence). Trimming at V came to 4 bases and at J to 0 bases, leaving 5 bases not matched to a gene. The CDR3 covers 15 residues. This chain's CDR3 is CASSTRDRSSYEQYF. CDR3 sequence (DNA): TGTGCCAGTAGTACCCGGGACAGGAGCTCCTACGAGCAGTACTTC.

This chain joins TRBV18 and TRBJ2-7; 7 nucleotides agree with TRBD1. J gave up 2 bases and V 4 bases, and 5 bases lay outside the gene matches. From germline, CDR1 is KGHSH and CDR2 LQKENI. The CDR3 is made up of 14 amino acids. The CDR3 DNA follows: TGTGCCAGCTCACGCGAGACAGGGCCCTACGAGCAGTACGTC. Amino acid sequence: CASSRETGPYEQYV.